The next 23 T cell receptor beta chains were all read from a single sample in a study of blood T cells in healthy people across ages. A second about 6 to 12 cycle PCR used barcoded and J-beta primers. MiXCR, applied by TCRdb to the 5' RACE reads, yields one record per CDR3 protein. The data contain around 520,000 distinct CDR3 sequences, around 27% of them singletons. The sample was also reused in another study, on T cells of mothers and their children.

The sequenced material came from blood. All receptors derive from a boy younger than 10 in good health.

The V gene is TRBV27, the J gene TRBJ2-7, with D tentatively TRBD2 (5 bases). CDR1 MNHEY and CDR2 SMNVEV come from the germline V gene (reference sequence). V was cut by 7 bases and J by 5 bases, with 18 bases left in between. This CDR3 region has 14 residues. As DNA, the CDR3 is TGTGCCAGCAAAATGCGGGCCGATTGGAACGAGCAGTACTTC. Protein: CASKMRADWNEQYF.

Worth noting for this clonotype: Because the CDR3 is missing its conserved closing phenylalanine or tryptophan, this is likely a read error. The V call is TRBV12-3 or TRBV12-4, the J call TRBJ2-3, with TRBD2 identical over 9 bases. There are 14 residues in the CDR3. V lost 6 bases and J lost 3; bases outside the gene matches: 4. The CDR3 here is CASSFSGSTDTQYS. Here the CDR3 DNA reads TGTGCCAGCAGCTTTAGCGGGAGTACAGATACGCAGTATTCT.

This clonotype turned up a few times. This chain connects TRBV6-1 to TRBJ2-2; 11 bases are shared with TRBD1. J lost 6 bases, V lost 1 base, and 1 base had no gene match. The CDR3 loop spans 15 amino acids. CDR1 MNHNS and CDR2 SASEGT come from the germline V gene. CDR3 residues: CASSEGTGGPGELFF. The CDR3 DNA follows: TGTGCCAGCAGTGAAGGGACAGGGGGCCCCGGGGAGCTGTTTTTT.

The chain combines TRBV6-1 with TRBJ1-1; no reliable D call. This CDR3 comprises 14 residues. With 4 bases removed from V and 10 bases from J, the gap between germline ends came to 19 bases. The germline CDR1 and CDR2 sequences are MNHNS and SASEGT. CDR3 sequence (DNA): TGTGCCAGCAGTGTCCGGACCACAAATTTGGGAGCTTTCTTT. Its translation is CASSVRTTNLGAFF.

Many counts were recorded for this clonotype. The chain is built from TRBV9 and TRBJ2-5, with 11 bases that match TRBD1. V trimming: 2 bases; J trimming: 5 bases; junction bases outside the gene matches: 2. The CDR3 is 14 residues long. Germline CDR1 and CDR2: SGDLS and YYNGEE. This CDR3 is CASSVDRGPETQYF. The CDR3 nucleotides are TGTGCCAGCAGCGTGGACAGGGGGCCGGAGACCCAGTACTTC.

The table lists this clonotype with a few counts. CDR3: CASSTSRTGYNQPQHF. The CDR3 coding sequence is TGTGCCAGCAGCACCTCAAGGACAGGGTACAATCAGCCCCAGCATTTT. V and J are TRBV6-2 or TRBV6-3 and TRBJ1-5; 8 bases fit TRBD1. The CDR3 length is 16 residues. Trimming at V came to 6 bases and at J to 3 bases, leaving 10 bases not matched to a gene. In germline, CDR1 is MNHEY, CDR2 SVGEGT.

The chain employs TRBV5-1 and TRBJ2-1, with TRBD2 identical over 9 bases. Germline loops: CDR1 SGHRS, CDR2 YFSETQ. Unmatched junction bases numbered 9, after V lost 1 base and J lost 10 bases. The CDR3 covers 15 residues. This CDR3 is CASSLQLAGRGEQFF. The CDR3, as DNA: TGCGCCAGCAGCTTGCAGCTAGCGGGGAGGGGGGAGCAGTTCTTC.

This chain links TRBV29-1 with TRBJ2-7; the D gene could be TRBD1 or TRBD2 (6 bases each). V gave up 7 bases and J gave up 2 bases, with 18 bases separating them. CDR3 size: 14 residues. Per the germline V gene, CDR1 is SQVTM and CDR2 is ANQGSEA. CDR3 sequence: CSAGGHGFTYEQYF. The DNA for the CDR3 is TGCAGCGCCGGGGGACACGGGTTCACCTACGAGCAGTACTTC.

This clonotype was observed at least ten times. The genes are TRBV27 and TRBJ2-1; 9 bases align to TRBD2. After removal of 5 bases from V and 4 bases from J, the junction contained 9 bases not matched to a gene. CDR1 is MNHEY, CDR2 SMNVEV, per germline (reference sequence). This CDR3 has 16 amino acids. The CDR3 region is CASSPETSGDYNEQFF. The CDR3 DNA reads TGTGCCAGCAGTCCAGAGACTAGCGGCGATTACAATGAGCAGTTCTTC.

The CDR3 spells CASSLAVLAASELSSATNEKLFF. The CDR3, as DNA: TGTGCCAGCAGCTTAGCGGTTTTGGCGGCTTCCGAGCTGAGCTCGGCAACTAATGAAAAACTGTTTTTT. V and J are TRBV7-6 and TRBJ1-4; D unresolved. The CDR3 is made up of 23 amino acids. Germline CDR1 and CDR2: SGHVS and FNYEAQ. V was pared by 0 bases and J by 0 bases, with 29 bases between.

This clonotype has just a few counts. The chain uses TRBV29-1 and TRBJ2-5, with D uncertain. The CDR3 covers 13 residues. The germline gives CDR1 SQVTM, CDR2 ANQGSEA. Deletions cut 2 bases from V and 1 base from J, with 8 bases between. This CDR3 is CSVEPVLQETQYF. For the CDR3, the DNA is TGCAGCGTTGAACCCGTACTCCAAGAGACCCAGTACTTC.

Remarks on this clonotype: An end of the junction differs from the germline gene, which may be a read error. Here the CDR3 reads CAGSRDGYGYTF. CDR3 DNA sequence: TGTGCCGGCAGCAGGGACGGCTATGGCTACACCTTC. This chain connects TRBV7-2 to TRBJ1-2; perhaps TRBD1 as D (5 bases). This CDR3 has 12 amino acids. Per the germline V gene, CDR1 is SGHTA and CDR2 is FQGNSA.

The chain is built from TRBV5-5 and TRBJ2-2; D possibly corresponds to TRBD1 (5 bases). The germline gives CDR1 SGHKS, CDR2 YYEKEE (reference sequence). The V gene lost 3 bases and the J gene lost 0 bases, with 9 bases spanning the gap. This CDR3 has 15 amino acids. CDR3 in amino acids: CASSWRQTNTGELFF. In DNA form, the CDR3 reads TGTGCCAGCAGCTGGCGACAGACGAACACCGGGGAGCTGTTTTTT. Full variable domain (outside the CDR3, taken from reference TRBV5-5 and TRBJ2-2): DAGVTQSPTHLIKTRGQQVTLRCSPISGHKSVSWYQQVLGQGPQFIFQYYEKEERGRGNFPDRFSARQFPNYSSELNVNALLLGDSALYLCASSWRQTNTGELFFGEGSRLTVL.

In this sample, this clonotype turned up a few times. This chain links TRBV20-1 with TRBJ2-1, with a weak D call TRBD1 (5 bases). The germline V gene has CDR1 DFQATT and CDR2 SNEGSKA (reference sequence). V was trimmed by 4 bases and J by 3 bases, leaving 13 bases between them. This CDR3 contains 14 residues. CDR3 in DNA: TGCAGTGCTAAAGGGGATCGGCACTACAATGAGCAGTTCTTC. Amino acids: CSAKGDRHYNEQFF.

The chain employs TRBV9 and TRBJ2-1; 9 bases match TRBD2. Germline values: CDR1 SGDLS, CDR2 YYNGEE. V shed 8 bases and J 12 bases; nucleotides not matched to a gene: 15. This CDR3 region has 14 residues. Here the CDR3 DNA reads TGTGCCAGTGGCTTAGCGGGAGTTTTAGATGGGCAGTTCTTC. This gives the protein CASGLAGVLDGQFF. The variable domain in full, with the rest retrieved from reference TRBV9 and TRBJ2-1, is DSGVTQTPKHLITATGQRVTLRCSPRSGDLSVYWYQQSLDQGLQFLIQYYNGEERAKGNILERFSAQQFPDLHSELNLSSLELGDSALYFCASGLAGVLDGQFFGPGTRLTVL.

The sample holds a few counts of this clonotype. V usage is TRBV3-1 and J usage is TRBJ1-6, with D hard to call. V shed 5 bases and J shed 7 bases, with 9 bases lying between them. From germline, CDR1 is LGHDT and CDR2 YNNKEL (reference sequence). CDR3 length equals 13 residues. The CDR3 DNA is TGTGCCAGCAGCAGGAGACGGAATTCACCCCTCCACTTT. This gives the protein CASSRRRNSPLHF.

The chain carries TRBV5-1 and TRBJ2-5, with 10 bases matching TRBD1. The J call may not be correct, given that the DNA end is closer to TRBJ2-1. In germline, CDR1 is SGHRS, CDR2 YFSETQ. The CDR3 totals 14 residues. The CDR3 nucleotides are TGCGCCAGCAGCTCGGGACAGGGGATAGATGAGCAGTTCTTC. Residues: CASSSGQGIDEQFF.

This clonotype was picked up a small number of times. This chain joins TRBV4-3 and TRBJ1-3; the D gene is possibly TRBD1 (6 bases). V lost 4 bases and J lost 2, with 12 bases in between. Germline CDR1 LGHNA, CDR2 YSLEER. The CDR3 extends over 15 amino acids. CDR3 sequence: CASSLGEGAGNTIYF. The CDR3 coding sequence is TGCGCCAGCAGCCTCGGGGAGGGGGCTGGAAACACCATATATTTT.

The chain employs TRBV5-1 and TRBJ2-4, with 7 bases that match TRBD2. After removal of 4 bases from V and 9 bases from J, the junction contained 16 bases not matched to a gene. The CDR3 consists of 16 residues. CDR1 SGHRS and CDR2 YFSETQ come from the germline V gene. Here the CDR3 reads CASSMGGTYEEGIQYF. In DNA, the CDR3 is TGCGCCAGCAGCATGGGAGGGACCTATGAGGAGGGCATTCAGTACTTC.

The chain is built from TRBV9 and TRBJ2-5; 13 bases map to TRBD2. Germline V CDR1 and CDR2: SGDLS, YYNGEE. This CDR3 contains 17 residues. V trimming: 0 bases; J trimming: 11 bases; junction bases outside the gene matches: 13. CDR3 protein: CASSVAPGLAGTYGQYF. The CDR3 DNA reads TGTGCCAGCAGCGTAGCTCCGGGACTAGCGGGGACCTACGGGCAGTACTTC. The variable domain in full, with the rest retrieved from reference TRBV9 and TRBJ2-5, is DSGVTQTPKHLITATGQRVTLRCSPRSGDLSVYWYQQSLDQGLQFLIQYYNGEERAKGNILERFSAQQFPDLHSELNLSSLELGDSALYFCASSVAPGLAGTYGQYFGPGTRLLVL.

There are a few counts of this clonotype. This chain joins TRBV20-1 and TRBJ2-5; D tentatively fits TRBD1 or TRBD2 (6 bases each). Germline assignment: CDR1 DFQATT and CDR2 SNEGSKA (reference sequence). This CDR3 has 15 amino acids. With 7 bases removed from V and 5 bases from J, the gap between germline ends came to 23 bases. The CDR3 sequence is CSGGAQGVLGETQYF. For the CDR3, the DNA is TGCAGTGGGGGGGCACAGGGCGTTCTTGGGGAGACCCAGTACTTC.

This CDR3 is CASSLFGTSGNGAGNEQFF. The CDR3 nucleotides are TGTGCCAGCAGCCTTTTCGGGACTAGCGGGAATGGGGCGGGAAATGAGCAGTTCTTC. This sequence joins TRBV28 and TRBJ2-1; 13 nucleotides agree with TRBD2. Per the germline V gene, CDR1 is MDHEN and CDR2 is SYDVKM. The CDR3 covers 19 residues. Trimming took 6 bases from V and 7 from J; bases not matched to a gene: 18.

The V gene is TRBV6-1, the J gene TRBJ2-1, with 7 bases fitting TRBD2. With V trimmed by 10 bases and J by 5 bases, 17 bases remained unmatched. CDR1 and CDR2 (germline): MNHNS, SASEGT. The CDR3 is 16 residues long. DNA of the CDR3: TGTGCCACCCGAGTTGGGGAGTCTAGCGGACACAATGAGCAGTTCTTC. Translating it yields CATRVGESSGHNEQFF.